This TCR beta chain was captured by sequencing in a study of CXCR3-negative and CXCR3-positive naive CD8 T cells. Regarding the study as a whole: Partial loss of CXCR3 expression followed cryopreservation; most assays used fresh PBMCs.

The CDR3 sequence is 14 residues long. Germline CDR1 SGHTA, CDR2 FQGNSA. A note on this clonotype: Its antigen is not identified.

cDNA libraries for TRB were generated by 5' RACE incorporating UMI labels. TCRdb reprocessed the 5' RACE reads and keeps a single row for each CDR3 protein, giving no DNA. The sample data list tens of thousands of distinct CDR3 sequences. Triplicate sorting captured about 300,000 cells each from every CD8+ T cell subset. Sequenced material: naive CXCR3- CD8+ T cells from blood. Subset meaning: CD45RO-CCR7+CD27+CD95- naive CD8+ T cells lacking CXCR3 (TNR3-). V gene TRBV7-2 combines with J gene TRBJ2-5; no DNA is available, so the TRBD1 call from TCRdb remains unchecked. The clonotype comes from a human donor in good health. Some clones in this sample may be carry-over from other donors' samples. CDR3 sequence reads: CASSYPGREETQYF. The complete variable domain, with remaining parts taken from reference TRBV7-2 and TRBJ2-5, reads GAGVSQSPSNKVTEKGKDVELRCDPISGHTALYWYRQSLGQGLEFLIYFQGNSAPDKSGLPSDRFSAERTGGSVSTLTIQRTQQEDSAVYLCASSYPGREETQYFGPGTRLLVL.